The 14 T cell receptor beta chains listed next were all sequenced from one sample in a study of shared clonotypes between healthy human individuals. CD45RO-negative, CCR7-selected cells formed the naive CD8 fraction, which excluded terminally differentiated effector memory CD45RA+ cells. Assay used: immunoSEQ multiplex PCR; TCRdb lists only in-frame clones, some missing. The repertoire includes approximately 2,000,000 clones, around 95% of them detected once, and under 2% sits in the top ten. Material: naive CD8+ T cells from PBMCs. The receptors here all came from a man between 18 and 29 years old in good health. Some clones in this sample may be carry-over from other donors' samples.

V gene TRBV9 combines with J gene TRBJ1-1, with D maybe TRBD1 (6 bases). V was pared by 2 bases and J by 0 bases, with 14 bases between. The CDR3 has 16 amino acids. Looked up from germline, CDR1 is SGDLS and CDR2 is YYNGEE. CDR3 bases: TGTGCCAGCAGCGTCGACGACACAGGGATGAACACTGAAGCTTTCTTT. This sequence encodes CASSVDDTGMNTEAFF.

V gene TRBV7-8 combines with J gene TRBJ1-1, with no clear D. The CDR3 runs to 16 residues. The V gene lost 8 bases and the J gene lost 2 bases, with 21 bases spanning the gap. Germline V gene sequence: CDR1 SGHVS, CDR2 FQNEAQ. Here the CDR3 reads CASGVSGNFLNTEAFF. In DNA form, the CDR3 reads TGTGCCAGCGGAGTGTCGGGGAATTTCCTTAACACTGAAGCTTTCTTT.

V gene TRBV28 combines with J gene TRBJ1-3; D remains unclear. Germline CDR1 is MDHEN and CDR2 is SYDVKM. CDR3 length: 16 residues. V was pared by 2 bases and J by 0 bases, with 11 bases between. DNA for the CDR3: TGTGCCAGCAGTTTAAAGGTCCGCTACTCTGGAAACACCATATATTTT. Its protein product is CASSLKVRYSGNTIYF. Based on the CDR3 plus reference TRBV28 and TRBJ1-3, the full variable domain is DVKVTQSSRYLVKRTGEKVFLECVQDMDHENMFWYRQDPGLGLRLIYFSYDVKMKEKGDIPEGYSVSREKKERFSLILESASTNQTSMYLCASSLKVRYSGNTIYFGEGSWLTVV.

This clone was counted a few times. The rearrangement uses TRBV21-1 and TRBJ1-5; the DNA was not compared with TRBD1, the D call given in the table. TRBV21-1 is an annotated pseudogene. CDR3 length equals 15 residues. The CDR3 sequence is CASSNRGRDDQPQHF. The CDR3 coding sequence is TGTGCCAGCAGCAACAGGGGTCGGGATGATCAGCCCCAGCATTTT.

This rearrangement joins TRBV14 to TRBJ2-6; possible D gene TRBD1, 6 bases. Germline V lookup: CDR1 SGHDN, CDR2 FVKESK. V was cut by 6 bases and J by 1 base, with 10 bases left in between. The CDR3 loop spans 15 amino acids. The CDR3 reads CASRPTGSGANVLTF. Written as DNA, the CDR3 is TGTGCCAGCAGACCCACAGGGTCTGGGGCCAACGTCCTGACTTTC.

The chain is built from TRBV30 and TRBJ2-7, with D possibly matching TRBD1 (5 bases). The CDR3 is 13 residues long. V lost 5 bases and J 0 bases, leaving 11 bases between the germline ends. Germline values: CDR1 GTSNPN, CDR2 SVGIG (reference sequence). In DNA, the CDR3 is TGTGCCTGGCGGATAACAGGCTCCTACGAGCAGTACTTC. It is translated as CAWRITGSYEQYF.

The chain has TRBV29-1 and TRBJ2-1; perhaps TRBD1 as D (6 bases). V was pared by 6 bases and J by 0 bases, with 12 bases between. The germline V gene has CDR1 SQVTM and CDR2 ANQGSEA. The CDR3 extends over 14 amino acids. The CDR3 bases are TGCAGCGTCTTGGACAGTTCCTCCTACAATGAGCAGTTCTTC. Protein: CSVLDSSSYNEQFF.

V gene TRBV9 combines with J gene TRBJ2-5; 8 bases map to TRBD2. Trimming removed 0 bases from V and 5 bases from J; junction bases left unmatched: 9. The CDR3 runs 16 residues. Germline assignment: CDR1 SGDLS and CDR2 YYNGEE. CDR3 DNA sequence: TGTGCCAGCAGCGTAGTTGGTAGCGGGGCTCAGGAGACCCAGTACTTC. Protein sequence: CASSVVGSGAQETQYF.

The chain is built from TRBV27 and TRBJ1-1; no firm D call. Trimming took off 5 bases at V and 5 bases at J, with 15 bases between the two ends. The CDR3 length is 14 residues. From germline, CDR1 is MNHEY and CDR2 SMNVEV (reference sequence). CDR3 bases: TGTGCCAGCAGTCTAACTCCCAGTTGGACTGAAGCTTTCTTT. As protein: CASSLTPSWTEAFF.

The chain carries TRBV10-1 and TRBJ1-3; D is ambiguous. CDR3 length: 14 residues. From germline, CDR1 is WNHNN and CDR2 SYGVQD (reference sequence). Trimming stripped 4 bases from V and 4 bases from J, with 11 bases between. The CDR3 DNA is TGCGCCAGCAGTGCTGCAGGAGGAGGAAACACCATATATTTT. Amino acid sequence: CASSAAGGGNTIYF.

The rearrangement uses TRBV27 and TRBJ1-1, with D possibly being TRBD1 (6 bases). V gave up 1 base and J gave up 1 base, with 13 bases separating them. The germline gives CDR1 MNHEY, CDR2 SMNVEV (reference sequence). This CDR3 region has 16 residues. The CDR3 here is CASSLLRGGANTEAFF. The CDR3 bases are TGTGCCAGCAGTTTATTGCGGGGGGGGGCGAACACTGAAGCTTTCTTT.

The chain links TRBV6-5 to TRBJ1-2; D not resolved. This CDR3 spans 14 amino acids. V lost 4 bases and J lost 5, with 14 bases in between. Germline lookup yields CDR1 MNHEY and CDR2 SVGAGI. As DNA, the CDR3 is TGTGCCAGCAGTTCTCCGGGCAGCAAGTATGGCTACACCTTC. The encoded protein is CASSSPGSKYGYTF.

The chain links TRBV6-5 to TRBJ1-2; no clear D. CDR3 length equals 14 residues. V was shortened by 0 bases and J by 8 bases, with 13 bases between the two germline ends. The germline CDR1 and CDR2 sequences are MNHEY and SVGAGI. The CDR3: CASSYSESSRGYTF. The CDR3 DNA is TGTGCCAGCAGTTACTCAGAGTCGTCGCGGGGCTACACCTTC.

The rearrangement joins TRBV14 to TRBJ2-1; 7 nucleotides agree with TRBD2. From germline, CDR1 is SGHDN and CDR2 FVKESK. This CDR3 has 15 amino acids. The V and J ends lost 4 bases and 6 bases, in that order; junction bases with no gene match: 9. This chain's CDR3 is CASSPPGLPTNEQFF. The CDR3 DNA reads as TGTGCCAGCAGCCCCCCGGGACTACCGACCAATGAGCAGTTCTTC.